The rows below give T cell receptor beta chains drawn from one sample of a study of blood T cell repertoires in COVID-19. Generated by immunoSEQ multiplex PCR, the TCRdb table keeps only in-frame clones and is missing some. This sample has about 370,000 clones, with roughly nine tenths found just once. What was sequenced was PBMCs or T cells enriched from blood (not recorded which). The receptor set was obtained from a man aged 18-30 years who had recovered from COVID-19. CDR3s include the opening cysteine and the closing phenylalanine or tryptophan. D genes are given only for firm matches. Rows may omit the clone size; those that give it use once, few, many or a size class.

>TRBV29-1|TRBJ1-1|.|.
CSVVGTSMNTEAFF
TGCAGCGTTGTTGGGACTTCCATGAACACTGAAGCTTTCTTT
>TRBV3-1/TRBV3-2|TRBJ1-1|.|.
CASSQESEGWDTEAFF
TGTGCCAGCAGCCAAGAATCGGAGGGTTGGGACACTGAAGCTTTCTTT
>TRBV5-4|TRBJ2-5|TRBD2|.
CASSRRLAGNQETQYF
TGTGCCAGCAGCCGCCGACTAGCGGGTAACCAAGAGACCCAGTACTTC
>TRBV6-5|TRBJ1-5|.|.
CASRRRESNQPQHF
TGTGCCAGCCGCCGTCGGGAATCTAATCAGCCCCAGCATTTT
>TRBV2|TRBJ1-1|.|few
CSTAGGNTEAFF
TGTTCTACAGCGGGCGGGAACACTGAAGCTTTCTTT
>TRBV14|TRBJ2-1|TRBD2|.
CASSQGRVWLAGTYNEQFF
TGTGCCAGCAGCCAAGGACGTGTGTGGCTAGCGGGGACCTACAATGAGCAGTTCTTC
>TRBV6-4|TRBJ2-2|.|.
CASRDSQRTGELFF
TGTGCCAGCCGGGACTCACAACGAACCGGGGAGCTGTTTTTT
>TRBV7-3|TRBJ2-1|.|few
CASRRTAGEINEQFF
TGTGCCAGCAGACGGACCGCCGGGGAGATCAATGAGCAGTTCTTC
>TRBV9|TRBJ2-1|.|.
CASSTEGGSYNEQFF
TGTGCCAGCAGCACAGAAGGGGGAAGCTACAATGAGCAGTTCTTC
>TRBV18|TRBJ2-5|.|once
CASSPLGASQETQYF
TGTGCCAGCTCACCTTTGGGGGCTTCTCAAGAGACCCAGTACTTC
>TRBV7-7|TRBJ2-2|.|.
CASSLVQGTGELFF
TGTGCCAGCAGCTTAGTCCAGGGGACCGGGGAGCTGTTTTTT
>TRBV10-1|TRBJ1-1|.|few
CASSESGRGKAFF
TGCGCCAGCAGTGAGTCCGGCAGGGGTAAAGCTTTCTTT
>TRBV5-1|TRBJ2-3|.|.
CASSLDRSRADTQYF
TGCGCCAGCAGCTTGGATAGGAGTCGAGCAGATACGCAGTATTTT
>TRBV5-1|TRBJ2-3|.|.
CASKGSDFGTQYF
TGCGCCAGCAAAGGCAGTGACTTTGGTACGCAGTATTTT
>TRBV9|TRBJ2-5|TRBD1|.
CASSEGQGPGETQYF
TGTGCCAGCAGCGAGGGACAGGGGCCGGGGGAGACCCAGTACTTC
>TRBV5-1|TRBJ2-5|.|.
CASSLDFETQYF
TGCGCCAGCAGCTTGGACTTTGAGACCCAGTACTTC
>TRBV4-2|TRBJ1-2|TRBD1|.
CASSQGQGANYGYTF
TGTGCCAGCAGCCAAGGACAGGGGGCCAACTATGGCTACACCTTC
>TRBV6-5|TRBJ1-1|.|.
CASSYSRRGTEAFF
TGTGCCAGCAGTTACTCTCGTCGGGGCACTGAAGCTTTCTTT
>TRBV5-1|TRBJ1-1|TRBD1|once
CASSPDRDTEAFF
TGCGCCAGCAGCCCGGACAGGGACACTGAAGCTTTCTTT
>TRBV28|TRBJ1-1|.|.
CASSLFTSGNTEAFF
TGTGCCAGCAGTTTATTTACCTCGGGGAACACTGAAGCTTTCTTT
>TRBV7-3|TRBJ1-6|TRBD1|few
CASSLGTENSPLHF
TGTGCCAGCAGCTTAGGGACAGAAAATTCACCCCTCCACTTT
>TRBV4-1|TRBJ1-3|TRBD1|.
CASSQEGTVGNTIYF
TGCGCCAGCAGCCAAGAAGGGACAGTTGGAAACACCATATATTTT
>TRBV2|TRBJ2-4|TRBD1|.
CASSGPSTGAKNIQYF
TGTGCCAGCAGTGGACCCTCTACAGGGGCGAAAAACATTCAGTACTTC
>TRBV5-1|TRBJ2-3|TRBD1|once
CASRARQGLRIDTQYF
TGCGCCAGCAGAGCCAGACAGGGGTTACGAATAGATACGCAGTATTTT
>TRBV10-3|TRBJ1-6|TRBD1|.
CAISEGTGRPNSPLHF
TGTGCCATCAGTGAAGGGACAGGTCGCCCAAATTCACCCCTCCACTTT
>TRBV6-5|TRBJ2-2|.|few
CASSTHLDRPGELFF
TGTGCCAGCAGTACCCACTTAGACAGACCCGGGGAGCTGTTTTTT
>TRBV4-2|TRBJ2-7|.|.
CASSQAGQGPPYEQYF
TGTGCCAGCAGCCAAGCGGGGCAGGGGCCACCCTACGAGCAGTACTTC
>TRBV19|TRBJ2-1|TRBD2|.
CASSIVSSGRNEQFF
TGTGCCAGTAGTATAGTCTCCAGCGGGAGGAATGAGCAGTTCTTC
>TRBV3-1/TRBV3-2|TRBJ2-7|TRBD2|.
CASSQDLLAGNYEQYF
TGTGCCAGCAGCCAAGATTTACTAGCGGGTAACTACGAGCAGTACTTC
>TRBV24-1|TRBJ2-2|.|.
CATSALSGAGTGELFF
TGTGCCACCAGTGCCCTTTCGGGCGCGGGGACCGGGGAGCTGTTTTTT
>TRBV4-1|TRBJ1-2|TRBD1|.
CASRPLGDRPYGYTF
TGCGCCAGCAGGCCTCTGGGGGACAGACCCTATGGCTACACCTTC
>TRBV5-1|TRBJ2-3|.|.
CASSDVWGADTQYF
TGCGCCAGCAGCGACGTTTGGGGGGCAGATACGCAGTATTTT
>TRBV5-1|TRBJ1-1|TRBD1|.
CASSLTGKGLYYTEAFF
TGCGCCAGCAGCCTGACAGGGAAGGGGTTATATTACACTGAAGCTTTCTTT
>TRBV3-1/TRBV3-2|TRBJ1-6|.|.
CASSRLESSPLHF
TGTGCCAGCAGCCGCTTGGAGAGTTCACCCCTCCACTTT
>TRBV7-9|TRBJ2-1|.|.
CASSSIQGDNNEQFF
TGTGCCAGCAGCAGCATACAGGGTGACAACAATGAGCAGTTCTTC
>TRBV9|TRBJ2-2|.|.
CASSPPPGGPNTGELFF
TGTGCCAGCAGCCCCCCACCGGGGGGCCCTAACACCGGGGAGCTGTTTTTT
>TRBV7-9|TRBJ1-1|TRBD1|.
CASSWTGQNTEAFF
TGTGCCAGCAGCTGGACAGGGCAGAACACTGAAGCTTTCTTT
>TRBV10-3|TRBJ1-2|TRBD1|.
CAIMTGADYGYTF
TGTGCCATAATGACAGGGGCCGACTATGGCTACACCTTC
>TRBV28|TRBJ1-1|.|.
CASSFLRGDTEAFF
TGTGCCAGCAGTTTCCTTAGGGGCGACACTGAAGCTTTCTTT
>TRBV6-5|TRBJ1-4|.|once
CASRSTGKVRGKLFF
TGTGCCAGCAGATCCACAGGGAAGGTCCGAGGAAAACTGTTTTTT
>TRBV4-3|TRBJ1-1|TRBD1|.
CASSLWTGHTEAFF
TGCGCCAGCAGCCTCTGGACAGGGCACACTGAAGCTTTCTTT
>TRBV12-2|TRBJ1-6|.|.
CASRLKPRSISPLHF
TGTGCAAGTCGCTTAAAACCGCGGAGTATTTCACCCCTCCACTTT
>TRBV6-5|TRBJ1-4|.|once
CANSLQGASDEKLFF
TGTGCCAACAGTCTACAGGGCGCTTCGGATGAAAAACTGTTTTTT
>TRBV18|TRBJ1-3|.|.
CASSPLRLSSGNTIYF
TGTGCCAGCTCACCGTTAAGACTGTCCTCTGGAAACACCATATATTTT
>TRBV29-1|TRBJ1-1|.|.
CSAQIGASNTEAFF
TGCAGCGCCCAAATTGGGGCATCTAACACTGAAGCTTTCTTT
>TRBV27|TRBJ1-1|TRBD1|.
CASRPRTGPTEAFF
TGTGCCAGCAGACCTCGGACAGGGCCAACTGAAGCTTTCTTT
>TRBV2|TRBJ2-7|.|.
CASSQGYEQYF
TGTGCCAGCAGTCAGGGCTACGAGCAGTACTTC
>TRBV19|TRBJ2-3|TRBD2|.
CASSPRLALDTQYF
TGTGCCAGTAGTCCTCGACTAGCGTTAGATACGCAGTATTTT
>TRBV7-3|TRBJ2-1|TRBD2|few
CASSPWGGNEQFF
TGTGCCAGCAGCCCGTGGGGGGGGAATGAGCAGTTCTTC